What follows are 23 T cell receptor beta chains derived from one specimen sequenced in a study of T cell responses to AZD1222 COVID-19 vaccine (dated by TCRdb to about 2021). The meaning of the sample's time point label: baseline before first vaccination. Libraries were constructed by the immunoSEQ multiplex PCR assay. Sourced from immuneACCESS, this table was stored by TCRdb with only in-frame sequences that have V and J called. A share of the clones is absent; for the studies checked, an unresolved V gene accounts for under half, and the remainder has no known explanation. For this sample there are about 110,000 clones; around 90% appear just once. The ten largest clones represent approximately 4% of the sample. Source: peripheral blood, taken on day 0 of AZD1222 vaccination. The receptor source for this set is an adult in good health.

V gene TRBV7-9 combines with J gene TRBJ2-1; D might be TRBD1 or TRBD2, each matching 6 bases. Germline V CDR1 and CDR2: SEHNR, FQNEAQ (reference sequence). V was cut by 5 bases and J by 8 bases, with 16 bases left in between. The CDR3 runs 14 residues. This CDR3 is CASSQGPGGYEQFF. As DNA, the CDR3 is TGTGCCAGCAGCCAGGGGCCCGGGGGATATGAGCAGTTCTTC. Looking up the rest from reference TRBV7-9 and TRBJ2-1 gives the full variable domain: DTGVSQNPRHKITKRGQNVTFRCDPISEHNRLYWYRQTLGQGPEFLTYFQNEAQLEKSRLLSDRFSAERPKGSFSTLEIQRTEQGDSAMYLCASSQGPGGYEQFFGPGTRLTVL.

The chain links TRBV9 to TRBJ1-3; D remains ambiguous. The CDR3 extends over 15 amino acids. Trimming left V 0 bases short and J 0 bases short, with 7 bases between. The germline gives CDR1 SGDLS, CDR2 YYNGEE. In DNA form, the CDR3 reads TGTGCCAGCAGCGTAGCGGCGCTCTCTGGAAACACCATATATTTT. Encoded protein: CASSVAALSGNTIYF.

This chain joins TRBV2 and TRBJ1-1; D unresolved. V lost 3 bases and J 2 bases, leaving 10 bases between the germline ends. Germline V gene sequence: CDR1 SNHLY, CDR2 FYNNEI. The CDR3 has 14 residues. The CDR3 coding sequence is TGTGCCAGCAGTGAGACGGACTTCAACACTGAAGCTTTCTTT. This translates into CASSETDFNTEAFF.

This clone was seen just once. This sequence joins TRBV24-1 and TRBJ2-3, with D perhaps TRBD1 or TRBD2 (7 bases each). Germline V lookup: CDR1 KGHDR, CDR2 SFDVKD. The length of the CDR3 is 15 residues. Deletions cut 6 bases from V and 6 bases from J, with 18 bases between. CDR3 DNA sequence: TGTGCCACCAGTCAGGGGGGGAACCCCCTTGATACGCAGTATTTT. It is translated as CATSQGGNPLDTQYF.

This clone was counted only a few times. CDR3 in DNA: TGTGCTAGTGGTTTGGTACTAGGAGGGGGCGCTACGCACGAGCAGTACTTC. Translating gives CASGLVLGGGATHEQYF. The gene calls are TRBV12-5 and TRBJ2-7; perhaps TRBD1 as D (7 bases). The CDR3 runs to 17 residues. With 0 bases removed from V and 5 bases from J, the gap between germline ends came to 20 bases. Germline CDR1 LGHNT, CDR2 FRNRAP.

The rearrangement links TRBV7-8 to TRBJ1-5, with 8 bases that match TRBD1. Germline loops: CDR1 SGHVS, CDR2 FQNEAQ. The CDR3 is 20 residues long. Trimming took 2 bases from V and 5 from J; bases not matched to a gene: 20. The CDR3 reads CASSLRTIERDRKMYQPQHF. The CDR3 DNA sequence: TGTGCCAGCAGCTTAAGGACCATTGAAAGGGACAGGAAGATGTATCAGCCCCAGCATTTT.

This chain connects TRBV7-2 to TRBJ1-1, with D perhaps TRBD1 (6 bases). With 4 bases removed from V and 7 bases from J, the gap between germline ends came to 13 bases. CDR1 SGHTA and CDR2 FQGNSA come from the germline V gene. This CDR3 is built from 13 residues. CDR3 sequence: CASSYRVDIEAFF. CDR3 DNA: TGTGCCAGCAGCTACAGGGTTGATATTGAAGCTTTCTTT.

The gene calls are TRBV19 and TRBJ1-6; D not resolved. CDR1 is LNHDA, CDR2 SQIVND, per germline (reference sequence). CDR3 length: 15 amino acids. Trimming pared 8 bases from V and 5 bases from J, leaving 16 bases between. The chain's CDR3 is CASGPRGGNNSPLHF. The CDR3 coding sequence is TGTGCCAGTGGCCCCAGAGGCGGGAATAATTCACCCCTCCACTTT. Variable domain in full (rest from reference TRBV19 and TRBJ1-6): DGGITQSPKYLFRKEGQNVTLSCEQNLNHDAMYWYRQDPGQGLRLIYYSQIVNDFQKGDIAEGYSVSREKKESFPLTVTSAQKNPTAFYLCASGPRGGNNSPLHFGNGTRLTVT.

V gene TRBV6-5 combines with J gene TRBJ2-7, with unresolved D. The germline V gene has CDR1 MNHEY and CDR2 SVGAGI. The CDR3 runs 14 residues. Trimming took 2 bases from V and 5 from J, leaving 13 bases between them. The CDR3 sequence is CASSYPTGSNEQYF. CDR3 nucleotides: TGTGCCAGCAGTTACCCCACGGGTAGCAACGAGCAGTACTTC.

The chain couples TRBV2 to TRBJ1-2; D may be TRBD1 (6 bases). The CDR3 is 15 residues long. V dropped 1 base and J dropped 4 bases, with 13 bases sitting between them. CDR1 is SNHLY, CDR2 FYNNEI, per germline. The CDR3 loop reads CASSEERGQIYGYTF. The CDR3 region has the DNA TGTGCCAGCAGTGAAGAGAGAGGACAGATCTATGGCTACACCTTC.

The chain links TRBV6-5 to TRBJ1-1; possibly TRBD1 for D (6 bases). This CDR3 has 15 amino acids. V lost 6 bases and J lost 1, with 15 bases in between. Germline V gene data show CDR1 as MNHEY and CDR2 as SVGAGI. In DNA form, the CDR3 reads TGTGCCAGCAGCCAAGGGGGGGGACCGAACACTGAAGCTTTCTTT. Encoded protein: CASSQGGGPNTEAFF.

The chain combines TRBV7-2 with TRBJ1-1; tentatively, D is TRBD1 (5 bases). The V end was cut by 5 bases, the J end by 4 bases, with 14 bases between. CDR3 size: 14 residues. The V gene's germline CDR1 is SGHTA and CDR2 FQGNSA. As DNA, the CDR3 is TGTGCCAGCAGCACGGGACCGTTGGGCACTGAAGCTTTCTTT. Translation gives CASSTGPLGTEAFF.

DNA for the CDR3: TGTGCCAGCAGTCCGTTAGCGTTCAACACCGGGGAGCTGTTTTTT. As protein: CASSPLAFNTGELFF. The V gene is TRBV6-6, the J gene TRBJ2-2; possible D gene TRBD2, 5 bases. CDR1 is MNHNY and CDR2 is SVGAGI in the germline V gene (reference sequence). V was cut by 5 bases and J by 2 bases, with 12 bases left in between. The CDR3 extends over 15 amino acids.

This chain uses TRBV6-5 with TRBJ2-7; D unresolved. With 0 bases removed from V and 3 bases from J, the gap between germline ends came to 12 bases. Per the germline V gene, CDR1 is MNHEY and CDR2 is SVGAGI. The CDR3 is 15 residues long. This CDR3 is CASSYSRNLFYEQYF. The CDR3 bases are TGTGCCAGCAGTTACTCGAGAAACTTGTTCTACGAGCAGTACTTC.

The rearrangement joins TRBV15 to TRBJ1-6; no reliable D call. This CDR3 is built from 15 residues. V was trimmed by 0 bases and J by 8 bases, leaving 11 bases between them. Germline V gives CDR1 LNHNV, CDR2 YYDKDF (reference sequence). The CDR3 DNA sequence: TGTGCCACCAGCAGAGATACGACGTGGGATTCACCCCTCCACTTT. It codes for CATSRDTTWDSPLHF.

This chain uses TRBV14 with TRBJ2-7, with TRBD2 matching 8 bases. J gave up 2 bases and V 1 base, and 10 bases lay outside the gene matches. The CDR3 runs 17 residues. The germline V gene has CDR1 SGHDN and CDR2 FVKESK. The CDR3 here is CASSQGLIAGIAYEQYF. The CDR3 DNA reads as TGTGCCAGCAGCCAAGGCCTAATAGCGGGAATAGCCTACGAGCAGTACTTC.

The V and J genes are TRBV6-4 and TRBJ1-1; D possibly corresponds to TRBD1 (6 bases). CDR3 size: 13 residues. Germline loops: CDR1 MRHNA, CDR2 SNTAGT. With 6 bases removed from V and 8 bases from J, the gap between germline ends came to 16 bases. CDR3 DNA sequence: TGTGCCAGCAGCCTAAACCCCGGGACAGAAGCTTTCTTT. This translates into CASSLNPGTEAFF.

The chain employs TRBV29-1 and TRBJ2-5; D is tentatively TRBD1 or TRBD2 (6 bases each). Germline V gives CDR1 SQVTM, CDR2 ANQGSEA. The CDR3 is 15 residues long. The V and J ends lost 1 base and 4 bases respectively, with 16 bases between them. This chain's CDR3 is CSVEVGGLSGETQYF. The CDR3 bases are TGCAGCGTTGAAGTGGGGGGCTTGAGTGGAGAGACCCAGTACTTC. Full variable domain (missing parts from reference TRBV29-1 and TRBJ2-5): SAVISQKPSRDICQRGTSLTIQCQVDSQVTMMFWYRQQPGQSLTLIATANQGSEATYESGFVIDKFPISRPNLTFSTLTVSNMSPEDSSIYLCSVEVGGLSGETQYFGPGTRLLVL.

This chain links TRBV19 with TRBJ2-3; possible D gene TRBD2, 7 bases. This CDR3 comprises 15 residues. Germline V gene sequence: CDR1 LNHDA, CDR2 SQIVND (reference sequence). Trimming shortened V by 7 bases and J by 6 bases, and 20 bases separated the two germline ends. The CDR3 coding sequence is TGTGCCAGTACCCTGGGGGGGGCTGAGTCGGATACGCAGTATTTT. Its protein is CASTLGGAESDTQYF.

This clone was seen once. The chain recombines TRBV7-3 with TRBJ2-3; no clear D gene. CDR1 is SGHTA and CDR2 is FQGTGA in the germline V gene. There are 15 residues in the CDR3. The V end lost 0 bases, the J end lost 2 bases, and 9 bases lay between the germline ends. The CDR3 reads CASSLTARTTDTQYF. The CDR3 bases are TGTGCCAGCAGCTTAACGGCGCGGACCACAGATACGCAGTATTTT.

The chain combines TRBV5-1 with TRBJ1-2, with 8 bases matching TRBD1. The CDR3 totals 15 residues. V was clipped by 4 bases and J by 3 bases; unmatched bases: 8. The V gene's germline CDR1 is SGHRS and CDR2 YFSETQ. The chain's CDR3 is CASSLTGDGDYGYTF. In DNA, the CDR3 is TGCGCCAGCAGCCTGACAGGGGATGGTGACTATGGCTACACCTTC.

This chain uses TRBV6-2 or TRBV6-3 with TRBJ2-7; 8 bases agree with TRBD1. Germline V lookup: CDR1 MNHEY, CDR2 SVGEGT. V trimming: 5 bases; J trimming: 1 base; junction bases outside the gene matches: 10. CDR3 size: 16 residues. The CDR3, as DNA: TGTGCCAGCAGTGCAACAACAGGGGGGAAATCCTACGAGCAGTACTTC. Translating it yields CASSATTGGKSYEQYF.

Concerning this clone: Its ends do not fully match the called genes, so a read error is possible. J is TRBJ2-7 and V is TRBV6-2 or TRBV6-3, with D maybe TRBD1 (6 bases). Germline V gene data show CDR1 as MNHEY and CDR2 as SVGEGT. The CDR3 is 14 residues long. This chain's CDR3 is CASSDTGTNYEEYF. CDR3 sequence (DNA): TGTGCCAGCAGTGATACAGGGACCAATTACGAGGAGTACTTC.